These 15 T cell receptor beta chains originate from one sample sequenced in a study of cytomegalovirus exposure and HLA in healthy donors. Amplification used 60 Vbeta primers and 13 Jbeta primers. The method was immunoSEQ multiplex PCR; TCRdb's version includes in-frame clones alone and lacks a portion of them. The sample lists about 120,000 clones; 74% were seen once. The sequenced material came from PBMCs. All receptors derive from a human donor in good health.

The chain couples TRBV4-1 to TRBJ1-1; TRBD1 might be the D (5 bases). Germline CDR1 and CDR2: MGHRA and YSYEKL. V lost 4 bases, J lost 1 base, and 19 bases lay in between. This CDR3 spans 17 amino acids. CDR3 amino acids: CASSPLWGSSENTEAFF. The CDR3 DNA reads as TGCGCCAGCAGCCCCTTGTGGGGCTCCTCAGAGAACACTGAAGCTTTCTTT.

This chain uses TRBV14 with TRBJ2-3; maybe TRBD2 (5 bases). This CDR3 has 18 residues. The germline V gene encodes CDR1 SGHDN and CDR2 FVKESK. V lost 6 bases and J 6 bases, leaving 28 bases between the germline ends. This chain's CDR3 is CASSPKSPRGSRVDTQYF. CDR3 nucleotides: TGTGCCAGCAGTCCAAAGTCACCACGGGGTTCCCGAGTGGATACGCAGTATTTT.

The genes are TRBV2 and TRBJ1-2; 7 bases are shared with TRBD1. Germline V gives CDR1 SNHLY, CDR2 FYNNEI. CDR3 size: 14 residues. Trimming at V came to 5 bases and at J to 2 bases, leaving 5 bases not matched to a gene. The CDR3 bases are TGTGCCAGCAGTCGCATACAGGGGAACTATGGCTACACCTTC. Its protein is CASSRIQGNYGYTF. Based on the CDR3 plus reference TRBV2 and TRBJ1-2, the full variable domain is EPEVTQTPSHQVTQMGQEVILRCVPISNHLYFYWYRQILGQKVEFLVSFYNNEISEKSEIFDDQFSVERPDGSNFTLKIRSTKLEDSAMYFCASSRIQGNYGYTFGSGTRLTVV.

The rearrangement uses TRBV18 and TRBJ1-5; D not certain. This CDR3 is built from 19 residues. V was shortened by 3 bases and J by 4 bases, with 25 bases between the two germline ends. CDR1 and CDR2 from the germline V gene are KGHSH and LQKENI. This CDR3 is CASSPAPGSRMGFNQPQHF. Written as DNA, the CDR3 is TGTGCCAGCTCACCCGCACCGGGGTCCCGTATGGGGTTTAATCAGCCCCAGCATTTT.

This sequence joins TRBV7-9 and TRBJ1-5; 10 positions agree with TRBD1. The germline CDR1 and CDR2 sequences are SEHNR and FQNEAQ (reference sequence). V was clipped by 5 bases and J by 5 bases; unmatched bases: 6. The CDR3 consists of 15 residues. The CDR3 loop reads CASSPDRGRDQPQHF. CDR3 nucleotide sequence: TGTGCCAGCAGCCCAGACAGGGGGCGTGATCAGCCCCAGCATTTT.

The chain uses TRBV14 and TRBJ1-1; weak D call: TRBD1 (6 bases). V lost 6 bases, J lost 8 bases, and 13 bases lay in between. The CDR3 is 12 amino acids. In germline, CDR1 is SGHDN, CDR2 FVKESK. The CDR3 DNA follows: TGTGCCAGCAGGTTAGGACAGCTAGAAGCTTTCTTT. Translation gives CASRLGQLEAFF.

This clone was detected a few times. The V and J genes are TRBV6-5 and TRBJ1-4, with TRBD1 as a possible D gene (5 bases). Germline lookup yields CDR1 MNHEY and CDR2 SVGAGI. Trimming pared 6 bases from V and 5 bases from J, leaving 13 bases between. CDR3 size: 14 residues. The CDR3 DNA sequence: TGTGCCAGCAGAGATTCAGGGTGGAATGAAAAACTGTTTTTT. Residues: CASRDSGWNEKLFF.

This clone has only a few counts. This chain links TRBV5-4 with TRBJ2-7, with TRBD1 matching over 7 bases. The CDR3 length is 12 residues. Germline V gene sequence: CDR1 SGHNT, CDR2 YYREEE (reference sequence). Trimming cost V 4 bases and J 4 bases; bases outside gene matches: 2. The CDR3 loop is CASSRDSYEQYF. The CDR3 DNA reads TGTGCCAGCAGCCGGGACAGTTACGAGCAGTACTTC. The variable domain in full, with the rest retrieved from reference TRBV5-4 and TRBJ2-7, is ETGVTQSPTHLIKTRGQQVTLRCSSQSGHNTVSWYQQALGQGPQFIFQYYREEENGRGNFPPRFSGLQFPNYSSELNVNALELDDSALYLCASSRDSYEQYFGPGTRLTVT.

CDR3 protein: CASSQGTAPNQPQHF. CDR3 coding DNA: TGTGCCAGCAGTCAGGGGACAGCTCCGAATCAGCCCCAGCATTTT. The chain couples TRBV27 to TRBJ1-5; 7 nucleotides match TRBD1. This CDR3 has 15 amino acids. Germline assignment: CDR1 MNHEY and CDR2 SMNVEV (reference sequence). J lost 4 bases, V lost 5 bases, and 8 bases had no gene match.

The V call is TRBV5-1, the J call TRBJ2-7, with 8 bases that match TRBD1. Germline CDR1 SGHRS, CDR2 YFSETQ. The length of the CDR3 is 14 residues. V gave up 4 bases and J gave up 2 bases; unmatched junction bases: 5. CDR3 DNA: TGCGCCAGCAGCAGCGGACAGGGCCCCTACGAGCAGTACTTC. Protein product: CASSSGQGPYEQYF.

CDR3 nucleotide sequence: TGTGCCAGCAGCTTGGGGACAGATAGGGGAAATGAGCAGTTCTTC. Its protein is CASSLGTDRGNEQFF. The V and J genes are TRBV5-4 and TRBJ2-1, with D possibly TRBD1 on 6 matching bases. The CDR3 spans 15 residues. The germline gives CDR1 SGHNT, CDR2 YYREEE (reference sequence). V was pared by 0 bases and J by 7 bases, with 14 bases between.

This chain connects TRBV5-1 to TRBJ1-6; a possible D gene is TRBD1 (6 bases). V shed 4 bases and J shed 0 bases, with 14 bases lying between them. The CDR3 sequence is 17 residues long. Germline CDR1 and CDR2: SGHRS and YFSETQ. The CDR3 spells CASSRQELSSYNSPLHF. CDR3 DNA: TGCGCCAGCAGCAGACAGGAGCTGAGCTCCTATAATTCACCCCTCCACTTT.

This chain uses TRBV20-1 with TRBJ2-7, with no clear D. This CDR3 has 11 amino acids. Germline CDR1 DFQATT, CDR2 SNEGSKA (reference sequence). Between the trimmed V and J ends, which lost 3 bases and 5 bases, there was a span of 8 bases. CDR3 loop: CSASQVNEQYF. As DNA, the CDR3 is TGCAGTGCTAGTCAGGTTAACGAGCAGTACTTC.

This chain joins TRBV4-3 and TRBJ2-3; TRBD1 matches 8 bases. There are 13 residues in the CDR3. The trim removed 1 base at V and 10 bases at J, leaving 4 bases unmatched. Per the germline V gene, CDR1 is LGHNA and CDR2 is YSLEER. The chain's CDR3 is CASSQGPQGAQYF. The CDR3 DNA sequence: TGCGCCAGCAGCCAAGGACCACAGGGGGCGCAGTATTTT.

This clone showed up just once. The genes are TRBV29-1 and TRBJ2-2, with 7 bases that match TRBD2. This CDR3 contains 13 residues. Germline V gene data show CDR1 as SQVTM and CDR2 as ANQGSEA. Trimming cost V 4 bases and J 7 bases; bases outside gene matches: 6. This CDR3 is CSVGRESYGELFF. Here the CDR3 DNA reads TGCAGCGTTGGGCGGGAGTCATACGGGGAGCTGTTTTTT.